A single sample is the source of the 7 T cell receptor beta chains below, sequenced in a study of beta chain features in type 1 diabetes (dated by TCRdb to about 2018). Libraries were constructed by the immunoSEQ multiplex PCR assay. The entire amount of isolated RNA was reverse transcribed using the High Capacity cDNA Reverse Transcription Kit, so the sequenced TCRB transcripts were expressed ones. Entries here come from immuneACCESS through TCRdb and include only in-frame sequences with V and J called. Some clones fail to appear in such tables; in the studies checked, an unresolved V gene covers under half of the shortfall, and the cause of the remainder is unknown. This sample gives roughly 280,000 clones in total; 20% to 25% of them show up just once. Of the sample, around 0.013% falls within the top ten clones. Results the study describes overall, beyond this receptor: Type 1 diabetes patients showed a moderate but significant shortening of TCRB CDR3 length in all four CD4+ subsets.

Their antigens remain unidentified. Sequencing was carried out using naive CD4+ T cells from blood. This sample's cell subset or site label indicates: true naive CD4+ T cells. The receptors here all came from a woman aged 30 to 39 with type 1 diabetes.

This clone has only a few counts. This chain joins TRBV27 and TRBJ2-1; 15 bases agree with TRBD2. Germline CDR1 MNHEY, CDR2 SMNVEV (reference sequence). The CDR3 has 17 amino acids. With 4 bases clipped from V and 8 bases from J, the junction kept 9 bases outside the gene matches. The CDR3 bases are TGTGCCAGCAGTTCCGGGACTAGCGGGAGGCAGGGTTATGAGCAGTTCTTC. Encoded protein: CASSSGTSGRQGYEQFF.

The V call is TRBV21-1, the J call TRBJ2-5; the tabulated D call, TRBD1, remains unverified against the DNA. TRBV21-1 is an annotated pseudogene. This CDR3 region has 16 residues. The chain's CDR3 is CASSLWDRGEEETQYF. CDR3 sequence (DNA): TGTGCCAGCAGCTTATGGGACAGGGGGGAGGAAGAGACCCAGTACTTC.

This sequence joins TRBV5-1 and TRBJ2-7, with D perhaps matching TRBD1 (5 bases). Trimming pared 0 bases from V and 4 bases from J, leaving 11 bases between. This CDR3 comprises 14 residues. Germline lookup yields CDR1 SGHRS and CDR2 YFSETQ. The chain's CDR3 is CASSLALGQYEQYF. CDR3 nucleotide sequence: TGCGCCAGCAGCTTGGCCTTGGGGCAGTACGAGCAGTACTTC.

The rearrangement links TRBV29-1 to TRBJ1-2; tentatively, D is TRBD1 (6 bases). The CDR3 spans 15 residues. Germline assignment: CDR1 SQVTM and CDR2 ANQGSEA. V was clipped by 4 bases and J by 0 bases, with 15 bases between them. CDR3 amino acids: CSVGDTHLANYGYTF. The CDR3 region has the DNA TGCAGCGTTGGGGACACCCACCTAGCTAACTATGGCTACACCTTC.

There are a few counts of this clone. The rearrangement links TRBV6-5 to TRBJ1-1; D unclear. The germline V gene has CDR1 MNHEY and CDR2 SVGAGI. The CDR3 consists of 14 residues. With 3 bases removed from V and 1 base from J, the gap between germline ends came to 9 bases. The CDR3: CASSYQHPNTEAFF. In DNA form, the CDR3 reads TGTGCCAGCAGTTATCAACACCCGAACACTGAAGCTTTCTTT.

The chain combines TRBV29-1 with TRBJ2-1; D uncertain. The germline V gene has CDR1 SQVTM and CDR2 ANQGSEA. Trimming left V 3 bases short and J 6 bases short, with 9 bases between. The CDR3 is 12 amino acids. The CDR3 sequence: CSVDRLRNEQFF. CDR3 nucleotides: TGCAGCGTTGACAGGCTTCGCAATGAGCAGTTCTTC.

The chain uses TRBV9 and TRBJ2-7; 7 bases are shared with TRBD1. The CDR3 spans 14 residues. The germline gives CDR1 SGDLS, CDR2 YYNGEE. With V trimmed by 1 base and J by 5 bases, 6 bases remained unmatched. This chain's CDR3 is CASSVQGGIDEQYF. The CDR3 region has the DNA TGTGCCAGCAGCGTACAAGGGGGCATCGACGAGCAGTACTTC. The whole variable domain, filled in from reference TRBV9 and TRBJ2-7, reads DSGVTQTPKHLITATGQRVTLRCSPRSGDLSVYWYQQSLDQGLQFLIQYYNGEERAKGNILERFSAQQFPDLHSELNLSSLELGDSALYFCASSVQGGIDEQYFGPGTRLTVT.